The clone carrying this T cell receptor beta chain came up once. What it binds is not known. Generated by immunoSEQ multiplex PCR, the TCRdb table keeps only in-frame clones and is missing some. The sample consists of 55,000 to 85,000 clones, about nine tenths of them appearing once. The sample belongs to a study of lymphopenia after photon versus proton radiotherapy. Notes on the study in general: Survival link was tested only in deceased patients; proton benefit remains a possibility.

The CDR3 runs to 15 residues. Germline V CDR1 and CDR2: GTSNPN, SVGIG (reference sequence). Trimming cost V 3 bases and J 7 bases; bases outside gene matches: 11. This clonotype originated in a woman aged 40 to 50 with cholangiocarcinoma. This specimen was peripheral blood, taken from a patient treated with photon-based radiotherapy. V is TRBV30 and J is TRBJ2-1; TRBD2 matches at 8 bases. CDR3 amino acids: CAWRVVSGGLNEQFF. The DNA for the CDR3 is TGTGCCTGGAGGGTCGTTTCGGGGGGGCTAAATGAGCAGTTCTTC.